These T cell receptor beta chains were read from a single sample in a study of cytomegalovirus exposure and HLA in healthy donors. Sequencing used immunoSEQ multiplex PCR; TCRdb keeps in-frame clones, though not all of them. The sample comprises about 120,000 clones, about three quarters of which are singletons, and 2.7% rests with the top ten. Material for sequencing was PBMCs. The origin of the receptors is a woman between 40 and 50 years old in good health and CMV-seropositive. The CDR3 runs from the conserved cysteine through the conserved F or W. The D gene is left open where the match is weak. Part of the rows lack a size; the others show once, few, many or a class for expanded clones.

D	V	J	size	DNA	CDR3
TRBD2	TRBV5-1	TRBJ2-3	.	TGCGCCAGCAGCTGGAATAGCGGGGGATTAGGGGATACGCAGTATTTT	CASSWNSGGLGDTQYF
.	TRBV2	TRBJ2-7	.	TGTGCCAGCAGTGCTAGCCCGGGTGGCGAGCAGTACTTC	CASSASPGGEQYF
.	TRBV5-1	TRBJ2-3	.	TGCGCCAGCAGCTTGGAGGGGGGGCGGGCAGATACGCAGTATTTT	CASSLEGGRADTQYF
.	TRBV4-1	TRBJ2-7	.	TGCGCCAGCAGTCAGGAGGGCAGAACCTACGAGCAGTACTTC	CASSQEGRTYEQYF
TRBD1	TRBV5-1	TRBJ1-5	.	TGCGCCAGCAGCGATAGCGGACAGGGGGGTCAGCCCCAGCATTTT	CASSDSGQGGQPQHF
TRBD1	TRBV7-2	TRBJ2-7	.	TGCGCCAGCAGCCCTCGACAGGGATCCTACGAGCAGTACTTC	CASSPRQGSYEQYF
.	TRBV7-7	TRBJ2-1	.	TGTGCTAGCAGCTTACAGGGCGGTGGGCAGTTCTTC	CASSLQGGGQFF
TRBD1	TRBV19	TRBJ2-1	.	TGTGCCAGTAGTCTGCCGGTCGGGACAGGGTATAATGAGCAGTTCTTC	CASSLPVGTGYNEQFF
.	TRBV21-1	TRBJ1-6	.	TGTGCCAGCAGCAAAGTAGACAGGGCACGATCACCCCTCCACTTT	CASSKVDRARSPLHF
TRBD1	TRBV30	TRBJ2-3	few	TGTGCCTGCACCGGGACAGGAAGCACAGATACGCAGTATTTT	CACTGTGSTDTQYF
.	TRBV4-1	TRBJ1-1	.	TGCGCCAGCAGCCTACACGACACTCGGGGGGCGACTGAAGCTTTCTTT	CASSLHDTRGATEAFF
TRBD1	TRBV6-5	TRBJ1-2	.	TGTGCCAGCAGTCGGGGGGGACAGGGCCACTATGGCTACACCTTC	CASSRGGQGHYGYTF
TRBD1	TRBV5-1	TRBJ2-7	.	TGCGCCAGCAGCTTGGTGGCAGGGGGAACCTACGAGCAGTACTTC	CASSLVAGGTYEQYF
.	TRBV11-3	TRBJ2-3	.	TGTGCCAGCAGCTCAACGGGGAGGGATACGCAGTATTTT	CASSSTGRDTQYF
.	TRBV10-3	TRBJ1-2	.	TGTGCCGCTAACAGGGAGAACTATGGCTACACCTTC	CAANRENYGYTF